The 21 T cell receptor beta chains below were found in one sample sequenced in a study of Graves' ophthalmopathy and Graves' hyperthyroidism. Using RNA transcripts, the TCR beta CDR3 regions were amplified. An opening RT-PCR round employed HTBI primers and preceded a second-round multiplex PCR. In TCRdb, the multiplex PCR reads were re-called with MiXCR into one record per CDR3 protein. The sample lists some 210,000 distinct CDR3 sequences, around 28% occurring once. Sequencing input: peripheral blood. The receptors were gathered from a man aged 50 to 59 with Graves' ophthalmopathy.

This clonotype was seen ten or more times. The chain links TRBV29-1 to TRBJ1-1; no clear D. This CDR3 has 11 residues. Trimming stripped 4 bases from V and 5 bases from J, with 8 bases between. Germline V lookup: CDR1 SQVTM, CDR2 ANQGSEA. The chain's CDR3 is CSVVVSTEAFF. In nucleotides, the CDR3 is TGCAGCGTTGTGGTGTCTACTGAAGCTTTCTTT.

This clonotype appeared a few times. The gene calls are TRBV6-1 and TRBJ2-7, with 8 positions matching TRBD2. V lost 7 bases to trimming and J lost 2 bases; unmatched junction nucleotides: 4. Germline CDR1 reads MNHNS; CDR2 reads SASEGT. This CDR3 comprises 13 residues. In DNA form, the CDR3 reads TGTGCCAGCAACAGCGGGGGTACCTACGAGCAGTACTTC. Translating it yields CASNSGGTYEQYF.

This clonotype was seen many times. The CDR3 region has the DNA TGCGCCAGCAGTCCGGACAGGGGGGCCGGGGAGCTGTTTTTT. Protein sequence: CASSPDRGAGELFF. The J gene is TRBJ2-2, the V gene TRBV5-1; TRBD1 agrees at 10 bases. The junction had 4 bases not matched to a gene; V was cut back by 5 bases and J by 6 bases. Per germline, CDR1 SGHRS and CDR2 YFSETQ. The CDR3 is 14 amino acids.

V is TRBV6-2 or TRBV6-3 and J is TRBJ1-6; D unclear. This CDR3 is 15 amino acids long. Germline loops: CDR1 MNHEY, CDR2 SVGEGT. V was trimmed by 2 bases and J by 8 bases, leaving 13 bases between them. The CDR3 DNA is TGTGCCAGCAGTTACCAAACGGACGGCGATTCACCCCTCCACTTT. Its translation is CASSYQTDGDSPLHF.

The chain is built from TRBV6-2 or TRBV6-3 and TRBJ2-6, with TRBD2 as a possible D gene (5 bases). Germline V gene sequence: CDR1 MNHEY, CDR2 SVGEGT. CDR3 length: 12 amino acids. Trimming left V 11 bases short and J 2 bases short, with 7 bases between. The CDR3 nucleotides read TGTGCCTCGCGGGCTGGGGCCAACGTCCTGACTTTC. It encodes CASRAGANVLTF.

The CDR3 sequence: CASSLGRSHQPQHF. CDR3 bases: TGTGCCAGCAGCTTGGGGAGGAGCCATCAGCCCCAGCATTTT. The chain is built from TRBV7-8 and TRBJ1-5; D gene uncertain. The germline V gene has CDR1 SGHVS and CDR2 FQNEAQ. The CDR3 runs 14 residues. The ends were cut back, 3 bases at V and 5 bases at J, with 11 bases in the middle.

This clonotype was observed a handful of times. This rearrangement joins TRBV15 to TRBJ1-2; maybe TRBD1 (5 bases). Looked up from germline, CDR1 is LNHNV and CDR2 is YYDKDF (reference sequence). V lost 3 bases, J lost 5 bases, and 19 bases lay in between. This CDR3 is built from 16 residues. The CDR3 nucleotides are TGTGCCACCAGCAGGGGTACACCTACTCAGGGATATGGCTACACCTTC. Encoded protein: CATSRGTPTQGYGYTF.

This clonotype was counted many times. This chain links TRBV20-1 with TRBJ1-2; 8 bases line up with TRBD1. The CDR3 length is 14 residues. Germline V CDR1 and CDR2: DFQATT, SNEGSKA (reference sequence). The V segment lost 2 bases and the J segment 4 bases; nucleotides outside the gene matches: 6. CDR3 sequence: CSARRDRGRYGYTF. The DNA of the CDR3 is TGCAGTGCTAGACGAGACAGGGGCCGCTATGGCTACACCTTC.

This clonotype was seen ten or more times. The chain combines TRBV3-1 with TRBJ2-7; 9 nucleotides agree with TRBD2. Trimming cost V 4 bases and J 3 bases; bases outside gene matches: 7. Germline V gene lookup returns CDR1 LGHDT and CDR2 YNNKEL (reference sequence). The CDR3 runs to 15 residues. Written as DNA, the CDR3 is TGTGCCAGCAGCCCAGCGGGCGGGGGGGTCTACGAGCAGTACTTC. Translating it yields CASSPAGGGVYEQYF.

This clonotype was picked up many times. The chain has TRBV24-1 and TRBJ2-3; weak D call: TRBD2 (5 bases). Germline values: CDR1 KGHDR, CDR2 SFDVKD. The CDR3 runs 13 residues. Trimming took off 5 bases at V and 5 bases at J, with 10 bases between the two ends. CDR3 amino acids: CATSAPGRDTQYF. Written as DNA, the CDR3 is TGTGCCACCAGTGCCCCGGGGAGAGATACGCAGTATTTT.

This clonotype was seen many times. This chain uses TRBV6-2 or TRBV6-3 with TRBJ1-2; TRBD1 matches at 8 bases. Germline assignment: CDR1 MNHEY and CDR2 SVGEGT. The junction had 7 bases not matched to a gene; V was cut back by 2 bases and J by 5 bases. CDR3 length: 15 residues. The CDR3 DNA reads as TGTGCCAGCAGTTACGTGGGACAGGAGGTATATGGCTACACCTTC. It translates to CASSYVGQEVYGYTF.

V is TRBV6-2 or TRBV6-3 and J is TRBJ2-7; D may be TRBD1 or TRBD2 (5 bases each). The V gene's germline CDR1 is MNHEY and CDR2 SVGEGT. This CDR3 is 14 amino acids long. V lost 5 bases and J 0 bases, leaving 11 bases between the germline ends. The CDR3 nucleotides read TGTGCCAGCAGTGACCCGGGGCTCTCCTACGAGCAGTACTTC. Its protein is CASSDPGLSYEQYF.

The genes are TRBV6-2 or TRBV6-3 and TRBJ2-7, with TRBD2 matching 8 bases. CDR3 length: 16 amino acids. V shed 5 bases and J 2 bases; nucleotides not matched to a gene: 11. Germline-derived CDR1 and CDR2 are MNHEY and SVGEGT. CDR3 sequence reads: CASSHSEREIAYEQYF. The CDR3 DNA is TGTGCCAGCAGTCACAGTGAGCGGGAGATTGCCTACGAGCAGTACTTC.

This clonotype was picked up many times. An end of the junction does not agree with germline; a read error may underlie this. The chain is built from TRBV7-6 and TRBJ2-7; D is perhaps TRBD1 (6 bases). The V gene's germline CDR1 is SGHVS and CDR2 FNYEAQ. This CDR3 is built from 15 residues. CDR3 in DNA: TGTGCCAGCACCTTACTCTCGGACAGTTCGGGGGAGCAGTACTTC. Encoded protein: CASTLLSDSSGEQYF.

This clonotype was seen at least ten times. J is TRBJ1-6 and V is TRBV19, with a possible D match to TRBD1 (5 bases). V was trimmed by 3 bases and J by 7 bases, leaving 10 bases between them. The CDR3 covers 14 residues. The germline gives CDR1 LNHDA, CDR2 SQIVND (reference sequence). CDR3 sequence: CASSIQQGNSPLHF. The CDR3, as DNA: TGTGCCAGTAGTATCCAGCAGGGAAATTCACCCCTCCACTTT.

Ten or more counts support this clonotype. J is TRBJ1-2 and V is TRBV6-1; D unclear. The V gene's germline CDR1 is MNHNS and CDR2 SASEGT. CDR3 length: 15 amino acids. Trimming removed 1 base from V and 6 bases from J, with 15 bases in between. The CDR3 reads CASSEERETFNGYTF. In nucleotides, the CDR3 is TGTGCCAGCAGTGAAGAGAGGGAAACCTTTAATGGCTACACCTTC.

V and J are TRBV7-2 and TRBJ1-2, with D hard to call. This CDR3 has 15 amino acids. In germline, CDR1 is SGHTA, CDR2 FQGNSA. Trimming removed 2 bases from V and 4 bases from J, with 14 bases in between. CDR3 DNA: TGTGCCAGCAGCTTACCGACCGTTAAGCTCTATGGCTACACCTTC. It is translated as CASSLPTVKLYGYTF.

This clonotype came up many times. The chain links TRBV20-1 to TRBJ2-7, with D unresolved. Germline CDR1 is DFQATT and CDR2 is SNEGSKA (reference sequence). CDR3 size: 14 residues. V was shortened by 4 bases and J by 4 bases, with 17 bases between the two germline ends. The CDR3 coding sequence is TGCAGTGCTACTCCCCCGGGTCAGTTGTACGAGCAGTACTTC. Translation gives CSATPPGQLYEQYF.

This clonotype was counted only a few times. The genes are TRBV27 and TRBJ1-5, with 9 nucleotides matching TRBD1. The junction had 1 base not matched to a gene; V was cut back by 0 bases and J by 4 bases. In germline, CDR1 is MNHEY, CDR2 SMNVEV (reference sequence). The CDR3 sequence is 15 residues long. The CDR3 is CASSLSGTGNQPQHF. CDR3 coding DNA: TGTGCCAGCAGTTTATCCGGGACAGGGAATCAGCCCCAGCATTTT.

V is TRBV6-5 and J is TRBJ1-6; D gene uncertain. Germline CDR1 is MNHEY and CDR2 is SVGAGI. Trimming left V 2 bases short and J 7 bases short, with 12 bases between. This CDR3 is 15 amino acids long. The CDR3 reads CASSYTDGMNSPLHF. DNA for the CDR3: TGTGCCAGCAGTTACACGGACGGGATGAATTCACCCCTCCACTTT.

This clonotype was counted at least ten times. The V and J genes are TRBV28 and TRBJ2-5; D may match TRBD1 or TRBD2 (5 bases each). Germline V gives CDR1 MDHEN, CDR2 SYDVKM. Deletions cut 5 bases from V and 1 base from J, with 8 bases between. CDR3 size: 13 residues. The chain's CDR3 is CASSRDGQETQYF. The CDR3 DNA reads TGTGCCAGCAGTAGGGACGGCCAAGAGACCCAGTACTTC.